This TCR beta chain was sequenced during a study of blood T cell repertoires in COVID-19. The CDR3 runs 13 residues. Germline V gene sequence: CDR1 SEHNR, CDR2 FQNEAQ (reference sequence). Trimming removed 5 bases from V and 4 bases from J; junction bases left unmatched: 3. This table comes from immunoSEQ multiplex PCR, and its TCRdb copy is limited to in-frame clones, with some not included. In the table there are 390,000 or so clones, 80% to 90% of which are singletons. The TCR comes from a woman in her 30s with COVID-19, enrolled during active disease. The chain recombines TRBV7-9 with TRBJ1-2, with 8 bases identical to TRBD1. The sample consisted of peripheral blood. Written as DNA, the CDR3 is TGTGCCAGCAGCGCAGGACAGGGCTATGGCTACACCTTC. It translates to CASSAGQGYGYTF.